This T cell receptor beta chain comes out of a study of shared clonotypes between healthy human individuals. V gave up 0 bases and J gave up 5 bases; unmatched junction bases: 5. Germline V CDR1 and CDR2: SGDLS, YYNGEE. The CDR3 is 15 amino acids. Each of the donors was a healthy adult who was HIV-negative and had not had a recent acute infection or vaccination. Sequenced by immunoSEQ multiplex PCR; TCRdb stores in-frame clones only, minus some. This table holds roughly 2.2 million clones, roughly 90% found once. This receptor was obtained from a man aged 18 to 30 in good health. Some clones in this sample may be carry-over from other donors' samples. Sequenced input: naive CD4+ T cells from PBMCs. Subset here: CD45RA+ positively selected. This sequence joins TRBV9 and TRBJ2-1; 7 bases align to TRBD1. CDR3 region: CASSVETGLNNEQFF. CDR3 coding DNA: TGTGCCAGCAGCGTAGAGACAGGGTTGAACAATGAGCAGTTCTTC.